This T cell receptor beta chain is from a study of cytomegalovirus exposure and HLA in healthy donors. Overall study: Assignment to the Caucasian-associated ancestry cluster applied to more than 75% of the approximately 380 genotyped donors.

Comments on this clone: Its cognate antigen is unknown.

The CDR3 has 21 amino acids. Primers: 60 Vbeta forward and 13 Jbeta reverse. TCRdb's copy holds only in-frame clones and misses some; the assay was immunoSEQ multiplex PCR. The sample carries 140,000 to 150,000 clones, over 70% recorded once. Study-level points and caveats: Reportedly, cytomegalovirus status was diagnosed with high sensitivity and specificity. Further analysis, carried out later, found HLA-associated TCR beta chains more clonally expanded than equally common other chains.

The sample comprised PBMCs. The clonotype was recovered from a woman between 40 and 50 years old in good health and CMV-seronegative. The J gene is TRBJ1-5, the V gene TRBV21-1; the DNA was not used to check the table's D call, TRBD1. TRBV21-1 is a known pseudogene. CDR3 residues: CASSKDVVGLWDSPSYQPQHF. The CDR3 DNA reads TGTGCCAGCAGCAAAGACGTCGTAGGCTTATGGGACAGCCCATCTTATCAGCCCCAGCATTTT.